The 21 T cell receptor beta chains in this list originate from one sample, sequenced in a study of cytomegalovirus exposure and HLA in healthy donors. 60 Vbeta and 13 Jbeta primers were used in PCR. Generated by immunoSEQ multiplex PCR, the TCRdb table keeps only in-frame clones and is missing some. The profile shows 150,000 to 200,000 clones, more than 70% of them singletons. The sequenced sample was PBMCs. The source is a young man in good health and CMV-seronegative.

The chain couples TRBV19 to TRBJ2-7; TRBD2 matches 12 bases. J was trimmed by 3 bases and V by 3 bases; bases with no gene match: 3. This CDR3 is 15 amino acids long. Germline lookup yields CDR1 LNHDA and CDR2 SQIVND (reference sequence). DNA of the CDR3: TGTGCCAGTAGTATGAGGACTAGCGGGAACTACGAGCAGTACTTC. It encodes CASSMRTSGNYEQYF.

The rearrangement uses TRBV21-1 and TRBJ1-5. TRBV21-1 is flagged as a pseudogene. This CDR3 contains 15 residues. The CDR3 region is CASSKVSRVRQPQHF. The CDR3 DNA follows: TGTGCCAGCAGCAAAGTCTCCCGGGTGAGACAGCCCCAGCATTTT.

The rearrangement uses TRBV19 and TRBJ2-1, with TRBD2 matching over 8 bases. V gave up 5 bases and J gave up 1 base; unmatched junction bases: 10. This CDR3 comprises 17 residues. The V gene's germline CDR1 is LNHDA and CDR2 SQIVND (reference sequence). CDR3 in DNA: TGTGCCAGTAGTTTTCCGCCACTAGCGGTTTCCTACAATGAGCAGTTCTTC. It yields the protein CASSFPPLAVSYNEQFF.

The chain combines TRBV7-4 with TRBJ2-2; TRBD2 agrees at 8 bases. The CDR3 runs 21 residues. CDR1 SGHVT and CDR2 SQSDAQ come from the germline V gene. V dropped 3 bases and J dropped 0; count of bases not matched to a gene: 18. Here the CDR3 reads CASSFWSWGLAGDTNTGELFF. Written as DNA, the CDR3 is TGTGCCAGCAGCTTTTGGTCTTGGGGGCTAGCGGGTGATACGAACACCGGGGAGCTGTTTTTT.

The chain uses TRBV4-1 and TRBJ1-2, with TRBD1 matching 10 bases. CDR3 length equals 14 residues. The germline gives CDR1 MGHRA, CDR2 YSYEKL. The junction had 6 bases not matched to a gene; V was cut back by 4 bases and J by 7 bases. Written as DNA, the CDR3 is TGCGCCAGCAGCCCCACAGGACAGGGGGTTGGCTACACCTTC. Its protein is CASSPTGQGVGYTF.

In its sample, this clone was seen once. This chain joins TRBV28 and TRBJ1-1; D is possibly TRBD1 (6 bases). The germline CDR1 and CDR2 sequences are MDHEN and SYDVKM. Trimming stripped 8 bases from V and 1 base from J, with 17 bases between. The CDR3 spans 15 residues. The CDR3 region is CASHRDREGNTEAFF. The CDR3 DNA is TGTGCCAGCCACAGGGATCGGGAGGGGAACACTGAAGCTTTCTTT.

The chain combines TRBV7-2 with TRBJ2-4, with 12 nucleotides matching TRBD2. The CDR3 loop spans 18 amino acids. Germline V gene sequence: CDR1 SGHTA, CDR2 FQGNSA. V was clipped by 5 bases and J by 1 base; unmatched bases: 9. CDR3 residues: CASSPPRTSGKAKNIQYF. The CDR3, as DNA: TGTGCCAGCAGCCCCCCACGGACTAGCGGGAAGGCCAAAAACATTCAGTACTTC.

This clone was observed a few times. This chain connects TRBV11-3 to TRBJ1-1; possible D gene TRBD1, 5 bases. Between the trimmed V and J ends, which lost 8 bases and 2 bases, there was a span of 12 bases. Germline CDR1 reads SGHNT; CDR2 reads YENEEA. CDR3 size: 13 residues. The CDR3 region is CASAFGGNTEAFF. CDR3 nucleotide sequence: TGTGCCAGCGCCTTCGGGGGAAACACTGAAGCTTTCTTT.

This clone turned up a few times. The V gene is TRBV2, the J gene TRBJ1-5; 8 nucleotides match TRBD1. V trimming: 0 bases; J trimming: 5 bases; junction bases outside the gene matches: 6. The CDR3 runs 16 residues. The germline CDR1 and CDR2 sequences are SNHLY and FYNNEI. The CDR3 bases are TGTGCCAGCAGTGAAGCCGGACAGGGTGAGGATCAGCCCCAGCATTTT. Translating gives CASSEAGQGEDQPQHF.

The chain is built from TRBV29-1 and TRBJ1-2; 7 bases are shared with TRBD1. Trimming cost V 8 bases and J 7 bases; bases outside gene matches: 10. The germline gives CDR1 SQVTM, CDR2 ANQGSEA. This CDR3 is built from 12 residues. The CDR3 DNA sequence: TGCAGCACCCGACAGGGAGGTGGTGGCTACACCTTC. Its translation is CSTRQGGGGYTF. Full variable domain (remainder filled in from reference TRBV29-1 and TRBJ1-2): SAVISQKPSRDICQRGTSLTIQCQVDSQVTMMFWYRQQPGQSLTLIATANQGSEATYESGFVIDKFPISRPNLTFSTLTVSNMSPEDSSIYLCSTRQGGGGYTFGSGTRLTVV.

As for this clone: This sample includes further DNA sequences coding for the same CDR3. The chain has TRBV5-1 and TRBJ2-3; 10 bases line up with TRBD2. After removal of 4 bases from V and 3 bases from J, the junction contained 5 bases not matched to a gene. The CDR3 is made up of 15 amino acids. Per the germline V gene, CDR1 is SGHRS and CDR2 is YFSETQ. The CDR3 loop is CASSLAGDRTDTQYF. CDR3 DNA: TGCGCCAGCAGCCTAGCGGGAGATCGTACAGATACGCAGTATTTT.

The chain couples TRBV13 to TRBJ2-7, with D perhaps TRBD2 (6 bases). The CDR3 totals 14 residues. The V gene's germline CDR1 is PRHDT and CDR2 FYEKMQ (reference sequence). Trimming left V 5 bases short and J 4 bases short, with 15 bases between. The CDR3 DNA is TGTGCCAGCAGCCCACCCGGAGGGCTATACGAGCAGTACTTC. Translating it yields CASSPPGGLYEQYF. Full variable domain (outside the CDR3, taken from reference TRBV13 and TRBJ2-7): AAGVIQSPRHLIKEKRETATLKCYPIPRHDTVYWYQQGPGQDPQFLISFYEKMQSDKGSIPDRFSAQQFSDYHSELNMSSLELGDSALYFCASSPPGGLYEQYFGPGTRLTVT.

This CDR3 is CASSLFFEATGMVTEAFF. As DNA, the CDR3 is TGTGCCAGCAGTTTATTTTTCGAGGCTACAGGGATGGTCACTGAAGCTTTCTTT. The chain recombines TRBV27 with TRBJ1-1; tentatively, D is TRBD1 (6 bases). The V gene's germline CDR1 is MNHEY and CDR2 SMNVEV (reference sequence). Trimming stripped 1 base from V and 4 bases from J, with 22 bases between. The CDR3 is made up of 18 amino acids.

The chain employs TRBV2 and TRBJ2-7; D possibly corresponds to TRBD1 (8 bases). Germline CDR1 SNHLY, CDR2 FYNNEI. The CDR3 has 13 amino acids. Trimming removed 5 bases from V and 6 bases from J, with 14 bases in between. The CDR3 region has the DNA TGTGCCAGCAGTACAGGGGGGGTTTCCGAGCAGTACTTC. This codes for CASSTGGVSEQYF.

The chain couples TRBV5-1 to TRBJ2-1, with 11 bases aligning to TRBD1. CDR3 size: 17 residues. Per the germline V gene, CDR1 is SGHRS and CDR2 is YFSETQ. V gave up 0 bases and J gave up 9 bases; unmatched junction bases: 11. The CDR3 here is CASSLVRLGQGVSEQFF. Written as DNA, the CDR3 is TGCGCCAGCAGCTTGGTTCGTCTGGGACAGGGGGTCTCTGAGCAGTTCTTC.

V gene TRBV6-4 combines with J gene TRBJ2-2; 7 bases match TRBD1. There are 18 residues in the CDR3. V shed 6 bases, J shed 3 bases, and the junction held 16 bases outside the gene matches. The germline V gene has CDR1 MRHNA and CDR2 SNTAGT. The CDR3 sequence is CASRSIPGQPSHTGELFF. The CDR3 DNA follows: TGTGCCAGCAGGAGTATACCGGGACAGCCGTCTCACACCGGGGAGCTGTTTTTT.

The chain's CDR3 is CASSFIGERNEKLFF. For the CDR3, the DNA is TGTGCCAGCAGCTTTATTGGAGAACGTAATGAAAAACTGTTTTTT. This rearrangement joins TRBV7-9 to TRBJ1-4; no clear D gene. Germline V gene lookup returns CDR1 SEHNR and CDR2 FQNEAQ (reference sequence). The ends were cut back, 3 bases at V and 4 bases at J, with 12 bases in the middle. The CDR3 spans 15 residues.

The chain uses TRBV27 and TRBJ2-3, with a possible D match to TRBD1 (7 bases). V lost 1 base and J lost 2, with 19 bases in between. CDR1 MNHEY and CDR2 SMNVEV come from the germline V gene (reference sequence). CDR3 size: 18 residues. DNA of the CDR3: TGTGCCAGCAGTTTATATGGCAGGGGGTTGGACTACACAGATACGCAGTATTTT. It specifies CASSLYGRGLDYTDTQYF.

This clone was observed once. The J gene is TRBJ1-4, the V gene TRBV19; no definite D call. CDR1 is LNHDA and CDR2 is SQIVND in the germline V gene (reference sequence). V was shortened by 5 bases and J by 8 bases, with 12 bases between the two germline ends. The CDR3 runs 13 residues. The CDR3, as DNA: TGTGCCAGTAGTCCCCGGGTTGGAGAAAAACTGTTTTTT. It translates to CASSPRVGEKLFF.

The chain employs TRBV2 and TRBJ2-5, with D perhaps matching TRBD1 (6 bases). Trimming pared 5 bases from V and 2 bases from J, leaving 9 bases between. The germline gives CDR1 SNHLY, CDR2 FYNNEI. This CDR3 has 13 residues. The CDR3 is CASSPGQQETQYF. The CDR3 nucleotides read TGTGCCAGCAGTCCGGGACAACAAGAGACCCAGTACTTC.

The rearrangement uses TRBV2 and TRBJ1-5; the match to TRBD1 covers 8 bases. Germline assignment: CDR1 SNHLY and CDR2 FYNNEI. The V segment lost 6 bases and the J segment 5 bases; nucleotides outside the gene matches: 6. This CDR3 is 14 amino acids long. CDR3 nucleotides: TGTGCCAGCAGGGGGAACAGGGGGTATCAGCCCCAGCATTTT. It translates to CASRGNRGYQPQHF.